The table lists the clone carrying this TCR beta chain with many counts. The source of the sample is a study of T cells in Graves' hyperthyroidism and ophthalmopathy. The CDR3 regions of TCR beta were amplified from RNA transcripts. Primed by the HTBI set, a first-round RT-PCR was run on the TCR CDR3. TCRdb redid the calling of the multiplex PCR reads with MiXCR, one entry per CDR3 protein. The data hold under 350,000 distinct CDR3 sequences, with over 15% observed a single time. It was uncontrolled infection, other autoimmune disease, pregnancy or lactation that excluded patients. From germline, CDR1 is LGHDT and CDR2 YNNKEL (reference sequence). The ends lost 5 bases at V and 1 base at J; junction bases unmatched: 10. The CDR3 has 16 residues.

V is TRBV3-1 and J is TRBJ1-1, with 7 positions matching TRBD1. The sequenced sample was blood. The sequence derives from a woman aged 55-75 years with Graves' ophthalmopathy. The CDR3 loop reads CASSSGQEASNTEAFF. DNA of the CDR3: TGTGCCAGCAGCTCTGGACAGGAAGCGTCGAACACTGAAGCTTTCTTT.